This is a list of T cell receptor beta chains from one sample in a study of T cell repertoires in cytomegalovirus infection. TCRdb analysed the reads with MiXCR anew, one entry per CDR3 protein. In the table there are approximately 500,000 distinct CDR3 sequences, 15% to 20% of which are singletons. The sample taken for sequencing was CD8+ T cells from PBMCs. The receptors shown here come from a human donor in good health (CMV status not recorded). Some clones in this sample may be carry-over from other donors' samples. CDR3s include the opening cysteine and the closing phenylalanine or tryptophan. A D gene is named only where the DNA matches it firmly. Rows may omit the clone size; those that give it use once, few, many or a size class.

>.|few|TRBV19|TRBJ2-1
CASRVGNEQFF
TGTGCCAGTAGGGTCGGCAATGAGCAGTTCTTC
>TRBD2|.|TRBV9|TRBJ2-7
CASSVRGGEQYF
TGTGCCAGCAGCGTTCGGGGGGGCGAGCAGTACTTC
>.|.|TRBV19|TRBJ1-2
CASTSPGNGYTF
TGTGCCAGTACCTCCCCGGGGAATGGCTACACCTTC
>.|many|TRBV7-6|TRBJ1-1
CASSPGAYPSHWEAFF
TGTGCCAGCAGCCCTGGGGCGTATCCCTCACACTGGGAAGCTTTCTTT
>TRBD2|.|TRBV27|TRBJ2-7
CASSPTASGIEQYF
TGTGCCAGCAGTCCCACGGCTAGCGGGATCGAGCAGTACTTC
>.|few|TRBV7-9|TRBJ1-4
CASSRGQRGVEKLFF
TGTGCCAGCAGCCGCGGACAGAGGGGTGTTGAAAAACTGTTTTTT
>TRBD2|many|TRBV7-9|TRBJ2-5
CASSWRAGGRQETQYF
TGTGCCAGCAGCTGGAGAGCGGGAGGTCGGCAAGAGACCCAGTACTTC
>TRBD1|many|TRBV12-5|TRBJ2-5
CASGLAPGQGVMETQYF
TGTGCTAGTGGTTTGGCTCCGGGACAGGGGGTAATGGAGACCCAGTACTTC
>TRBD2|many|TRBV7-9|TRBJ2-2
CASSTQNSGRTGELFF
TGTGCCAGCAGCACCCAGAATAGCGGGCGCACCGGGGAGCTGTTTTTT
>.|.|TRBV7-9|TRBJ1-2
CASTNTGSGYTF
TGTGCCAGCACCAATACAGGGAGCGGCTACACCTTC
>TRBD1|many|TRBV12-3/TRBV12-4|TRBJ1-2
CASSQTGEGYTF
TGTGCCAGCAGTCAGACAGGGGAAGGCTACACCTTC
>TRBD2|.|TRBV9|TRBJ2-1
CASSAASGRAGDEQFF
TGTGCCAGCAGCGCAGCTAGCGGGAGGGCCGGCGATGAGCAGTTCTTC
>TRBD2|.|TRBV20-1|TRBJ2-7
CSARGVVREGSSSYEQYF
TGCAGTGCTAGAGGGGTGGTGCGGGAGGGATCCTCATCCTACGAGCAGTACTTC
>.|many|TRBV7-9|TRBJ1-1
CASLAGGAEAFF
TGTGCCAGCCTTGCGGGGGGTGCTGAAGCTTTCTTT
>TRBD1|few|TRBV12-3/TRBV12-4|TRBJ2-4
CASSPQTGDRSQRDIQYF
TGTGCCAGCAGTCCGCAGACAGGGGATCGTTCCCAGAGAGACATTCAGTACTTC
>.|few|TRBV6-5|TRBJ1-4
CASSYTGSLREKLFF
TGTGCCAGCAGTTACACAGGGAGTCTACGTGAAAAACTGTTTTTT
>.|.|TRBV11-2|TRBJ1-1
CASSLEWGTLEAFF
TGTGCCAGCAGCTTAGAATGGGGGACCCTAGAGGCTTTCTTT
>.|few|TRBV4-3|TRBJ2-5
CASSQDGRPYGETQYF
TGCGCCAGCAGCCAAGATGGTAGGCCTTACGGGGAGACCCAGTACTTC
>TRBD1|.|TRBV28|TRBJ2-3
CASSFVGQGLDTQYF
TGTGCCAGCAGTTTTGTGGGACAGGGGTTAGATACGCAGTATTTT
>.|many|TRBV7-8|TRBJ1-5
CASSLEGGSFDDQPQHF
TGTGCCAGCAGCTTAGAGGGGGGCTCCTTCGACGATCAGCCCCAGCATTTT
>TRBD2|few|TRBV7-9|TRBJ2-7
CASDSGEGTYEQYF
TGTGCCAGCGATAGCGGGGAGGGGACCTACGAGCAGTACTTC
>.|.|TRBV7-2|TRBJ2-3
CASSLTDEIDTQYF
TGTGCAAGCAGCTTAACGGACGAGATAGACACGCAGTATTTT
>TRBD1|.|TRBV6-5|TRBJ1-5
CASRSRWTGDNQPQHF
TGTGCCAGCAGGTCACGGTGGACAGGAGACAATCAGCCCCAGCATTTT
>.|few|TRBV4-1|TRBJ2-3
CASSRRRESADTQYF
TGCGCCAGCAGCCGGCGCAGGGAGTCGGCAGATACGCAGTATTTT
>.|.|TRBV12-3/TRBV12-4|TRBJ1-1
CASRRSTSEAFF
TGTGCCAGCAGGCGAAGTACTTCTGAAGCTTTCTTT
>.|few|TRBV5-1|TRBJ2-2
CASSDGAEGTGELFF
TGCGCCAGCAGCGACGGGGCCGAAGGCACCGGGGAGCTGTTTTTT
>TRBD2|.|TRBV6-2/TRBV6-3|TRBJ2-1
CASRPISGGYNEQFF
TGTGCCAGCAGACCCATCAGCGGGGGGTACAATGAGCAGTTCTTC
>TRBD2|few|TRBV20-1|TRBJ2-1
CSARDLVAGVWEQFF
TGCAGTGCTAGAGATCTGGTAGCGGGGGTATGGGAGCAGTTCTTC
>.|few|TRBV12-3/TRBV12-4|TRBJ2-5
CASSRIAENQETQYF
TGTGCCAGCAGTAGAATAGCGGAGAACCAAGAGACCCAGTACTTC
>.|many|TRBV7-9|TRBJ2-1
CASNRMGGSYNEQFF
TGTGCCAGCAACAGAATGGGGGGCTCCTACAATGAGCAGTTCTTC
>.|few|TRBV11-2|TRBJ2-7
CASSLKGSTSYEQYF
TGTGCCAGCAGCTTAAAAGGGAGCACCTCCTACGAGCAGTACTTC
>.|.|TRBV24-1|TRBJ2-1
CATSEGAGYNEQFF
TGTGCCACCAGTGAAGGGGCGGGGTACAATGAGCAGTTCTTC
>.|many|TRBV11-2|TRBJ1-1
CASNPLRGANMNTEAFF
TGTGCCAGCAACCCACTTAGGGGGGCAAACATGAACACTGAAGCTTTCTTT
>.|.|TRBV6-5|TRBJ1-5
CASSYSSLGHQPQHF
TGTGCCAGCAGTTACTCGAGTCTAGGACATCAGCCCCAGCATTTT
>.|few|TRBV4-2|TRBJ1-4
CASSQDRYIPGITTNEKLFF
TGTGCCAGCAGCCAAGATCGATACATTCCAGGGATCACAACTAATGAAAAACTGTTTTTT
>TRBD1|.|TRBV18|TRBJ1-2
CASSPTGNSYGYTF
TGTGCCAGCTCACCGACAGGGAACTCCTATGGCTACACCTTC
>TRBD1|many|TRBV7-9|TRBJ2-1
CASTPQGQGYNEQFF
TGTGCCAGCACCCCCCAGGGACAGGGCTACAATGAGCAGTTCTTC
>.|.|TRBV6-2/TRBV6-3|TRBJ1-4
CASRYKENEKLFF
TGTGCCAGCCGGTATAAGGAAAATGAAAAACTGTTTTTT
>.|many|TRBV10-3|TRBJ1-1
CAISERPGMDTEAFF
TGTGCCATCAGTGAGAGGCCAGGGATGGACACTGAAGCTTTCTTT
>.|many|TRBV27|TRBJ2-7
CASSLSGDEQYF
TGTGCCAGCAGCTTGAGTGGCGACGAGCAGTACTTC
>.|many|TRBV12-3/TRBV12-4|TRBJ2-2
CASSFSGKGSGELFF
TGTGCCAGCAGCTTCTCAGGAAAGGGTTCCGGGGAGCTGTTTTTT
>TRBD1|many|TRBV7-8|TRBJ1-2
CASSPPWAGTDLNGYTF
TGTGCCAGCAGCCCCCCGTGGGCCGGGACAGACTTGAATGGCTACACCTTC
>TRBD1|many|TRBV6-1|TRBJ2-7
CASSVLGTVSSYEQYF
TGTGCCAGCAGTGTCCTGGGGACAGTCAGCTCCTACGAGCAGTACTTC
>.|.|TRBV29-1|TRBJ1-2
CLVGENYGYTF
TGCCTGGTTGGGGAGAACTATGGCTACACCTTC
>TRBD2|.|TRBV5-1|TRBJ2-7
CASSWYRDFGGRRGEQYF
TGCGCCAGCAGCTGGTACCGGGACTTTGGCGGGAGAAGGGGCGAGCAGTACTTC
>.|.|TRBV7-9|TRBJ2-5
CASSYAHGTPQETQYF
TGTGCCAGCAGCTATGCCCACGGGACACCTCAAGAGACCCAGTACTTC
>TRBD1|.|TRBV2|TRBJ2-3
CASVGTGPPDTQYF
TGTGCCAGCGTAGGGACAGGGCCCCCAGATACGCAGTATTTT
>TRBD1|few|TRBV7-2|TRBJ1-1
CASSLPLRGRWNTEAFF
TGTGCCAGCAGCTTACCCCTGAGGGGGCGGTGGAACACTGAAGCTTTCTTT
>.|many|TRBV7-9|TRBJ1-6
CASSLATSSYNSPLHF
TGTGCCAGCAGCTTAGCAACGAGCTCCTATAATTCACCCCTCCACTTT
>TRBD2|.|TRBV14|TRBJ2-1
CASTSSGGFYNEQFF
TGTGCCAGCACCTCTAGCGGGGGGTTTTACAATGAGCAGTTCTTC
>.|many|TRBV6-1|TRBJ2-3
CASSEAPGRSTDTQYF
TGTGCCAGCAGTGAAGCGCCGGGACGTAGCACAGATACGCAGTATTTT
>.|few|TRBV27|TRBJ2-1
CASSLSAETNYYNEQFF
TGTGCCAGCAGTTTATCGGCGGAGACGAATTACTACAATGAGCAGTTCTTC
>.|once|TRBV5-1|TRBJ1-1
CASRGSGEAFF
TGCGCCAGCAGGGGGTCGGGGGAAGCTTTCTTT
>.|.|TRBV29-1|TRBJ1-1
CSPYGQRDTEAFF
TGCAGCCCCTACGGACAACGGGACACTGAAGCTTTCTTT
>.|.|TRBV19|TRBJ2-2
CASSRRGNGELFF
TGTGCCAGTAGTAGAAGGGGGAACGGGGAGCTGTTTTTT
>.|many|TRBV4-1|TRBJ2-3
CASSQVGATDTQYF
TGCGCCAGCAGCCAAGTAGGGGCCACAGATACGCAGTATTTT